The T cell receptor beta chain described here comes from a study of response to subunit inactivated influenza vaccine listed by TCRdb under 2018. Some background on the complete study: Deep quantitative T cell receptor repertoire profiling was used in the study to track responses to a trivalent subunit inactivated influenza vaccine. Study-wide conclusions, independent of this receptor: It was suggested by the authors that each seasonal influenza vaccination may recruit only a limited number of new T cells.

This clonotype appeared a few times. What antigen it recognizes has not been identified. The sample holds no much larger clone one base away, and base qualities are not on file. Library preparation was by RT-PCR. The run used an Illumina HiSeq 2500. The raw public reads went through TCRdb reprocessing: fastp at Q25, MiXCR clone calling, in-frame beta chains kept. For every CDR3 protein sequence, its rows merge into one entry that carries the most common genes and DNA. The sample table holds about 700,000 distinct CDR3 sequences, of which around 13% were seen once. The ten most abundant clones make up approximately 7.6% of the sample. CDR3 length: 15 amino acids, cysteine to phenylalanine. CDR3 DNA is the only sequence kept; it has 45 bases, read in frame from the first base. Trimming accounts for 5 bases at V and 0 bases at J, while the number of junction bases matched to no gene is 5. For CDR1 and CDR2, the germline V gene lists SGHTA and FQGNSA.

The receptor's source is a man aged 45-65 years who received an inactivated influenza vaccine. Donor details come from another sample of the same person, matched by shared clones. In this chain, TRBV7-2 is recombined with TRBJ1-2; 8 central nucleotides agree with TRBD1. This sample comprised PBMCs from blood, obtained roughly 2 weeks before vaccination. This receptor has the CDR3 CASSPGTGANYGYTF. The DNA sequence is as follows: TGTGCCAGCAGCCCCGGGACAGGAGCTAACTATGGCTACACCTTC.